The clone carrying this TCR beta chain appeared once. The method was immunoSEQ multiplex PCR; TCRdb's version includes in-frame clones alone and lacks a portion of them. The sample carries under 100,000 clones, approximately 94% recorded once. These data are taken from a study of technical replicates of blood from a few donors. The length of the CDR3 is 14 residues. Germline V CDR1 and CDR2: SNHLY, FYNNEI. The V gene lost 7 bases and the J gene lost 2 bases, with 14 bases spanning the gap. The chain combines TRBV2 with TRBJ2-5; D is unclear. The specimen was T cells isolated from PBMCs. This receptor was identified in a human donor in good health. The CDR3 sequence is CASTPMGLQETQYF. In DNA, the CDR3 is TGTGCCAGCACCCCCATGGGCCTTCAAGAGACCCAGTACTTC.